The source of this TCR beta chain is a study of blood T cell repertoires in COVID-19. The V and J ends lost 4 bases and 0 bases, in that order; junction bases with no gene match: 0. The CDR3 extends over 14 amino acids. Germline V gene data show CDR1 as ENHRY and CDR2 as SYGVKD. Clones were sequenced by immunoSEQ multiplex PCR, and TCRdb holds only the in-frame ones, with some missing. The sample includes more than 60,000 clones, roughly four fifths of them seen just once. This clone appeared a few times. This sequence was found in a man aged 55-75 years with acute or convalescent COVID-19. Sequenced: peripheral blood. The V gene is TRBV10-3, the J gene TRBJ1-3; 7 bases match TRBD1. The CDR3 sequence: CAISGDSSGNTIYF. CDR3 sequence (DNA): TGTGCCATCAGTGGGGACAGCTCTGGAAACACCATATATTTT.